Shown below are 10 T cell receptor beta chains from a single sample sequenced in a study of blood T cell repertoires in COVID-19. Sequencing used immunoSEQ multiplex PCR; TCRdb keeps in-frame clones, though not all of them. Of roughly 280,000 clones listed, roughly nine tenths were seen once; the top ten hold approximately 2.2%. Specimen: peripheral blood. The receptors originated from a man aged 50 to 59 with acute or convalescent COVID-19.

This rearrangement joins TRBV18 to TRBJ2-7; 8 bases line up with TRBD1. Germline V gene sequence: CDR1 KGHSH, CDR2 LQKENI. This CDR3 spans 18 amino acids. The J segment lost 5 bases and the V segment lost 1 base, leaving 16 bases of the junction unmatched. The CDR3 DNA follows: TGTGCCAGCTCACCACAACTGAAGACGGACAGGGAGAGGAACGAGCAGTACTTC. This translates into CASSPQLKTDRERNEQYF.

The gene calls are TRBV7-3 and TRBJ2-3, with D uncertain. CDR1 is SGHTA, CDR2 FQGTGA, per germline. V lost 2 bases, J lost 6 bases, and 12 bases lay in between. CDR3 size: 14 residues. As DNA, the CDR3 is TGTGCCAGCAGCTTAGGTCTGCTCAGGGATACGCAGTATTTT. It is translated as CASSLGLLRDTQYF.

V and J are TRBV5-4 and TRBJ2-2, with D possibly matching TRBD1 (6 bases). CDR1 is SGHNT, CDR2 YYREEE, per germline (reference sequence). The CDR3 is 17 residues long. The germline V and J ends were trimmed by 2 bases and 5 bases, with 19 bases remaining between them. The DNA for the CDR3 is TGTGCCAGCAGCTTTTTGTTAGCAGGGGTACGGACCGGGGAGCTGTTTTTT. This encodes CASSFLLAGVRTGELFF.

The genes are TRBV4-1 and TRBJ2-7; TRBD1 matches 8 bases. J was trimmed by 1 base and V by 6 bases; bases with no gene match: 11. CDR3 length equals 16 residues. Germline CDR1 and CDR2: MGHRA and YSYEKL. CDR3: CASSRSGGTGSYEQYF. CDR3 in DNA: TGCGCCAGCAGTCGCTCCGGCGGGACAGGATCCTACGAGCAGTACTTC.

This chain connects TRBV30 to TRBJ1-2, with D perhaps TRBD1 (6 bases). The CDR3 is 12 amino acids. Trimming stripped 3 bases from V and 3 bases from J, with 8 bases between. CDR1 GTSNPN and CDR2 SVGIG come from the germline V gene (reference sequence). The CDR3 region has the DNA TGTGCCTGGAGCAGGGGTGACTATGGCTACACCTTC. It translates to CAWSRGDYGYTF.

The V and J genes are TRBV19 and TRBJ1-4; 9 positions agree with TRBD1. This CDR3 comprises 15 residues. Per the germline V gene, CDR1 is LNHDA and CDR2 is SQIVND (reference sequence). V lost 2 bases to trimming and J lost 7 bases; unmatched junction nucleotides: 5. This CDR3 reads CASSIRGQGGEKLFF. CDR3 bases: TGTGCCAGTAGTATACGGGGACAGGGCGGTGAAAAACTGTTTTTT.

The V call is TRBV7-3, the J call TRBJ2-2; a weak D match, TRBD1 (6 bases). Germline-derived CDR1 and CDR2 are SGHTA and FQGTGA. Trimming took 5 bases from V and 0 from J, leaving 10 bases between them. This CDR3 has 15 amino acids. CDR3 sequence: CASSPGASNTGELFF. Here the CDR3 DNA reads TGTGCCAGCAGCCCAGGGGCGTCGAACACCGGGGAGCTGTTTTTT.

The chain employs TRBV2 and TRBJ1-5, with 7 bases that match TRBD1. The germline gives CDR1 SNHLY, CDR2 FYNNEI. The V and J ends lost 6 bases and 1 base, in that order; junction bases with no gene match: 6. This CDR3 comprises 15 residues. CDR3 nucleotide sequence: TGTGCCAGCAGGTATCGACAGGGAAGCAATCAGCCCCAGCATTTT. It codes for CASRYRQGSNQPQHF.

The chain carries TRBV13 and TRBJ2-7; no firm D call. Trimming cost V 2 bases and J 3 bases, with 8 bases left between them. This CDR3 has 13 residues. In germline, CDR1 is PRHDT, CDR2 FYEKMQ (reference sequence). CDR3 protein: CASSLNRNYEQYF. In DNA, the CDR3 is TGTGCCAGCAGCTTAAACAGAAACTACGAGCAGTACTTC.

The chain uses TRBV19 and TRBJ2-2; D is perhaps TRBD1 (6 bases). From germline, CDR1 is LNHDA and CDR2 SQIVND (reference sequence). The CDR3 totals 15 residues. Trimming removed 8 bases at V and 1 base at J, with 14 bases between. The CDR3 loop reads CASSPTGLNTGELFF. Written as DNA, the CDR3 is TGTGCCAGTTCTCCGACAGGTTTGAACACCGGGGAGCTGTTTTTT.